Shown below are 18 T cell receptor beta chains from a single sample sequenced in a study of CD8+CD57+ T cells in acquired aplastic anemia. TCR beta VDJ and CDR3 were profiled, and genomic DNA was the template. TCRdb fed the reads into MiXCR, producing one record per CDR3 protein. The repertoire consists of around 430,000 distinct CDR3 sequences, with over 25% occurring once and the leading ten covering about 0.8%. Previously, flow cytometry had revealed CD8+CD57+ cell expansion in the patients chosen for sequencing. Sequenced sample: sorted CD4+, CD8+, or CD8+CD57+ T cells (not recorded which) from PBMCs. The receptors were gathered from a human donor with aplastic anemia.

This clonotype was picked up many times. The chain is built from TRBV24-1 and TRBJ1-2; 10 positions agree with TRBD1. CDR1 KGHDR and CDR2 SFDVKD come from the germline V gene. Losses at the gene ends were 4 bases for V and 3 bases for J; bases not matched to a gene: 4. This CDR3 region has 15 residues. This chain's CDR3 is CATSERQGAHYGYTF. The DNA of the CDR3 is TGTGCCACCAGTGAAAGACAGGGGGCCCACTATGGCTACACCTTC.

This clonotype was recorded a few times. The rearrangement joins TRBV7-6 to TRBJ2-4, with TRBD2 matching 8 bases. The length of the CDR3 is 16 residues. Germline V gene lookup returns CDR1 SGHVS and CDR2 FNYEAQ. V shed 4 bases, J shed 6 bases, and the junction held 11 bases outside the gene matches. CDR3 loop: CASSSPPAGVRNIQYF. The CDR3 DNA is TGTGCCAGCAGCTCCCCGCCAGCGGGAGTCAGAAACATTCAGTACTTC.

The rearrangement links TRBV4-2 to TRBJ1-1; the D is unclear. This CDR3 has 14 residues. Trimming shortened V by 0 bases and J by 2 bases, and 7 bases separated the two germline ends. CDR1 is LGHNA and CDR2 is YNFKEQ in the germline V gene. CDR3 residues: CASSQDGFNTEAFF. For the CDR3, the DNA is TGTGCCAGCAGCCAAGACGGATTCAACACTGAAGCTTTCTTT.

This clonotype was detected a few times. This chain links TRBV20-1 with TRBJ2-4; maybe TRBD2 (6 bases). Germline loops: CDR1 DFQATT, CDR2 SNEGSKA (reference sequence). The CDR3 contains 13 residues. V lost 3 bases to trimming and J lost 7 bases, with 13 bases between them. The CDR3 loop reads CSARAGIWNIQYF. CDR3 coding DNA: TGCAGTGCTAGGGCGGGAATTTGGAACATTCAGTACTTC.

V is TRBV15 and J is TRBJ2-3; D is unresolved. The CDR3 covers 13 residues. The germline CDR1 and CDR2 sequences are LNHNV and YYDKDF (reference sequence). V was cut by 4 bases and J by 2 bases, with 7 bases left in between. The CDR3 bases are TGTGCCACCAGCAAAGGGATCACAGATACGCAGTATTTT. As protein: CATSKGITDTQYF.

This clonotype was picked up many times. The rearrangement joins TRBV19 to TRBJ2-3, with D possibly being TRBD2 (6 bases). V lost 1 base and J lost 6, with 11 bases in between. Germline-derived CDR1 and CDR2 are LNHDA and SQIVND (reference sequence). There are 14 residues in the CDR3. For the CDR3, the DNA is TGTGCCAGTAGTATAGTCCGGGGGACGGATACGCAGTATTTT. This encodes CASSIVRGTDTQYF. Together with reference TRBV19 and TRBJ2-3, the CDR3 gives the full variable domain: DGGITQSPKYLFRKEGQNVTLSCEQNLNHDAMYWYRQDPGQGLRLIYYSQIVNDFQKGDIAEGYSVSREKKESFPLTVTSAQKNPTAFYLCASSIVRGTDTQYFGPGTRLTVL.

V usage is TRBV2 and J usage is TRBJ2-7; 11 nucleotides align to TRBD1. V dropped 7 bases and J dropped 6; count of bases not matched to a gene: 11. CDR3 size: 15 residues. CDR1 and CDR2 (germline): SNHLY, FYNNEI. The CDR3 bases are TGTGCCAGCATCTCCATGGGACAGGGGGTTGTCGAGCAGTACTTC. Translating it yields CASISMGQGVVEQYF.

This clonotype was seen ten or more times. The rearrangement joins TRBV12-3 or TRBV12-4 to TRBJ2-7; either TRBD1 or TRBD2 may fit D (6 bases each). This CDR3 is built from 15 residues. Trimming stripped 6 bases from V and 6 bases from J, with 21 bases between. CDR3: CASSKDAIKGGEQYF. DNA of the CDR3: TGTGCCAGCAGCAAGGACGCAATAAAGGGGGGCGAGCAGTACTTC.

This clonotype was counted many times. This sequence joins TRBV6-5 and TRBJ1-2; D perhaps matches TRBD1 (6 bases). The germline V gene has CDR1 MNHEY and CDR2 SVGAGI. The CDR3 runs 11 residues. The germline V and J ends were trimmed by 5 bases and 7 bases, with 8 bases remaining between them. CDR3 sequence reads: CASSQGTGYTF. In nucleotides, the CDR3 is TGTGCCAGCAGTCAGGGGACTGGCTACACCTTC.

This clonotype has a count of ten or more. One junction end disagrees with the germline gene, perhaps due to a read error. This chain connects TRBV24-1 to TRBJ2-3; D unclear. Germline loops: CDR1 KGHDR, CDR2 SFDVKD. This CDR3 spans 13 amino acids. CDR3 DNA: TGTGCCACCAGCGATTCTAGTGTGGATACGCAGTATTTT. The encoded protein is CATSDSSVDTQYF.

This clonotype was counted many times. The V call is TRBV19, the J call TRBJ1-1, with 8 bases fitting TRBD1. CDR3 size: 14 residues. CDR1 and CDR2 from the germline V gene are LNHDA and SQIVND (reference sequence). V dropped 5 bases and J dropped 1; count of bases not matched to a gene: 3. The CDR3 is CASSFRGRNTEAFF. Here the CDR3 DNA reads TGTGCCAGTAGTTTCAGGGGGCGGAACACTGAAGCTTTCTTT. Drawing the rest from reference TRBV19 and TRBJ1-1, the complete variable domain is DGGITQSPKYLFRKEGQNVTLSCEQNLNHDAMYWYRQDPGQGLRLIYYSQIVNDFQKGDIAEGYSVSREKKESFPLTVTSAQKNPTAFYLCASSFRGRNTEAFFGQGTRLTVV.

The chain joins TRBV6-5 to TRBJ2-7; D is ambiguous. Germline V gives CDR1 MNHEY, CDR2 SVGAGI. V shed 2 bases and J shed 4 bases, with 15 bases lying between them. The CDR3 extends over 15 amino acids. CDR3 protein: CASSYRSRINYEQYF. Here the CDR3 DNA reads TGTGCCAGCAGTTACAGGAGCAGGATTAATTACGAGCAGTACTTC.

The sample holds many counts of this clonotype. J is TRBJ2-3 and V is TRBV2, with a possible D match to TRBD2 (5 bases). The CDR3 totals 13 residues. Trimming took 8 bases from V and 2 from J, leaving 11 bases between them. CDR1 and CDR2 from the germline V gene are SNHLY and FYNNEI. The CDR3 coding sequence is TGTGCCAGCGGTCTGGAGGCCACAGATACGCAGTATTTT. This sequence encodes CASGLEATDTQYF. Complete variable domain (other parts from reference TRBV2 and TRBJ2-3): EPEVTQTPSHQVTQMGQEVILRCVPISNHLYFYWYRQILGQKVEFLVSFYNNEISEKSEIFDDQFSVERPDGSNFTLKIRSTKLEDSAMYFCASGLEATDTQYFGPGTRLTVL.

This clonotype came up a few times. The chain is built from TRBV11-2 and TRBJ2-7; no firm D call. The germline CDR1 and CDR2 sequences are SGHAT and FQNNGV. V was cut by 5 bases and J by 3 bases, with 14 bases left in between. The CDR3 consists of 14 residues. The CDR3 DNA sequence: TGTGCCAGCAGCACTAAACATGGGGACTACGAGCAGTACTTC. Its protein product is CASSTKHGDYEQYF.

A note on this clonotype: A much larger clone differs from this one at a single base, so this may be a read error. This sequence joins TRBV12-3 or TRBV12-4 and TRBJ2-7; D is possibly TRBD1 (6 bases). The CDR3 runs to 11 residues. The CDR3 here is CGSRGGWEQYF. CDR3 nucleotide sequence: TGTGGCAGCAGGGGTGGATGGGAGCAGTACTTC.

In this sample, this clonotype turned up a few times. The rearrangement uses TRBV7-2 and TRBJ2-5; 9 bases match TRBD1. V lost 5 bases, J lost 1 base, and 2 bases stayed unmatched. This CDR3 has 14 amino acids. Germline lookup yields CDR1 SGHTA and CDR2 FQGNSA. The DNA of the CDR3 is TGTGCCAGCAGCAACAGGGGGCCCCAAGAGACCCAGTACTTC. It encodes CASSNRGPQETQYF. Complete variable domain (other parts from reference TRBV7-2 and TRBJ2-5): GAGVSQSPSNKVTEKGKDVELRCDPISGHTALYWYRQSLGQGLEFLIYFQGNSAPDKSGLPSDRFSAERTGGSVSTLTIQRTQQEDSAVYLCASSNRGPQETQYFGPGTRLLVL.

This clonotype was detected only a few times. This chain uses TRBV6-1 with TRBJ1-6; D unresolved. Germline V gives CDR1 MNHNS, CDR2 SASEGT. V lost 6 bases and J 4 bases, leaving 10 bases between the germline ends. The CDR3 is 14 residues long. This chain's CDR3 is CASSRTRYNSPLHF. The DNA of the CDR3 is TGTGCCAGCAGCCGAACAAGATATAATTCACCCCTCCACTTT.

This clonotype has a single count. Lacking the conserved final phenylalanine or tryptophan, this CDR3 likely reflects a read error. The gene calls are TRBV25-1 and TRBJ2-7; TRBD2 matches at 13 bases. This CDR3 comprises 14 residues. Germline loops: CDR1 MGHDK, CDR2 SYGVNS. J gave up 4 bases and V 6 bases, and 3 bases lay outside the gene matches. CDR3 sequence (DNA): TGTGCCAGCAGCTTGGGACTAGCGGGGTACGAGCAGTACTCC. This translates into CASSLGLAGYEQYS.